These 30 T cell receptor beta chains were all obtained from the same sample, sequenced in a study of technical replicates of blood from several donors. Assay: immunoSEQ multiplex PCR; the TCRdb copy retains only in-frame clones and omits some. This table has more than 65,000 clones, 91% appearing once. Material for sequencing was T cells isolated from PBMCs. The receptors were gathered from a human donor in good health.

As DNA, the CDR3 is TGTGCCAGCAGCTTGGGGACAGGGCAGACCGGGGAGCTGTTTTTT. It specifies CASSLGTGQTGELFF. The chain is built from TRBV11-3 and TRBJ2-2; 9 bases are a match to TRBD1. Trimming removed 3 bases from V and 5 bases from J; junction bases left unmatched: 4. The germline CDR1 and CDR2 sequences are SGHNT and YENEEA. The CDR3 is 15 amino acids.

This chain uses TRBV9 with TRBJ2-7; D may be TRBD1 (6 bases). The germline V gene has CDR1 SGDLS and CDR2 YYNGEE. The CDR3 is 15 amino acids. The V end was cut by 1 base, the J end by 5 bases, with 16 bases between. CDR3: CASSVQSGVIDEQYF. CDR3 nucleotide sequence: TGTGCCAGCAGCGTACAATCAGGGGTAATTGACGAGCAGTACTTC.

This clone is a singleton in its sample. The chain employs TRBV30 and TRBJ2-2; TRBD1 is a possible D gene (6 bases). V shed 0 bases and J shed 5 bases, with 13 bases lying between them. In germline, CDR1 is GTSNPN, CDR2 SVGIG (reference sequence). The CDR3 has 15 amino acids. CDR3 residues: CAWSVWEGGTGELFF. CDR3 sequence (DNA): TGTGCCTGGAGTGTGTGGGAAGGGGGAACCGGGGAGCTGTTTTTT.

The chain joins TRBV10-2 to TRBJ1-4, with 8 bases matching TRBD1. V was pared by 6 bases and J by 5 bases, with 5 bases of the junction left unmatched. Germline V gives CDR1 WSHSY, CDR2 SAAADI. CDR3 length: 14 amino acids. The CDR3 loop is CASSFRDRNEKLFF. The CDR3, as DNA: TGCGCCAGCAGCTTCCGGGACAGGAATGAAAAACTGTTTTTT.

V gene TRBV15 combines with J gene TRBJ1-1; a possible D gene is TRBD1 (5 bases). Trimming left V 1 base short and J 6 bases short, with 9 bases between. CDR1 LNHNV and CDR2 YYDKDF come from the germline V gene (reference sequence). The CDR3 spans 13 residues. In nucleotides, the CDR3 is TGTGCCACCAGCAGAGGCGACAGAGCTGAAGCTTTCTTT. It is translated as CATSRGDRAEAFF.

The V call is TRBV27, the J call TRBJ2-2, with TRBD2 as a possible D gene (6 bases). This CDR3 is built from 14 residues. Looked up from germline, CDR1 is MNHEY and CDR2 is SMNVEV (reference sequence). The ends were cut back, 5 bases at V and 9 bases at J, with 16 bases in the middle. In DNA, the CDR3 is TGTGCCAGCAGTCCAGGGACTGCCCCGAGGGAGCTGTTTTTT. The encoded protein is CASSPGTAPRELFF.

This sequence joins TRBV9 and TRBJ2-3, with 10 nucleotides matching TRBD2. This CDR3 contains 13 residues. V trimming: 4 bases; J trimming: 6 bases; junction bases outside the gene matches: 2. From germline, CDR1 is SGDLS and CDR2 YYNGEE. CDR3 in amino acids: CASSLAGVDTQYF. The CDR3, as DNA: TGTGCCAGCAGCCTAGCGGGAGTGGATACGCAGTATTTT.

V and J are TRBV11-2 and TRBJ2-1; TRBD2 matches at 13 bases. The V gene's germline CDR1 is SGHAT and CDR2 FQNNGV. The CDR3 has 15 residues. V lost 5 bases, J lost 8 bases, and 6 bases stayed unmatched. In DNA, the CDR3 is TGTGCCAGCAGCATAACTAGCGGGAGGGCCCATGAGCAGTTCTTC. This encodes CASSITSGRAHEQFF.

The chain combines TRBV6-1 with TRBJ1-2; 7 nucleotides match TRBD1. This CDR3 spans 13 amino acids. V was clipped by 4 bases and J by 5 bases; unmatched bases: 4. Germline loops: CDR1 MNHNS, CDR2 SASEGT. This CDR3 is CASSGQGYYGYTF. CDR3 DNA: TGTGCCAGCAGTGGACAGGGCTATTATGGCTACACCTTC.

V is TRBV4-2 and J is TRBJ2-6; 7 positions agree with TRBD2. Germline CDR1 reads LGHNA; CDR2 reads YNFKEQ. After removal of 0 bases from V and 0 bases from J, the junction contained 5 bases not matched to a gene. CDR3 length equals 18 residues. The CDR3 region is CASSQDPGLGSGANVLTF. The CDR3 DNA sequence: TGTGCCAGCAGCCAAGATCCTGGACTAGGCTCTGGGGCCAACGTCCTGACTTTC.

This chain links TRBV5-5 with TRBJ2-7; TRBD1 aligns across 7 bases. Germline V CDR1 and CDR2: SGHKS, YYEKEE (reference sequence). This CDR3 contains 13 residues. V dropped 2 bases and J dropped 5; count of bases not matched to a gene: 4. CDR3 sequence (DNA): TGTGCCAGCAGCTTCAAGGGGGCGAACGAGCAGTACTTC. The encoded protein is CASSFKGANEQYF.

This chain connects TRBV19 to TRBJ2-7, with D perhaps TRBD1 (5 bases). The germline V gene has CDR1 LNHDA and CDR2 SQIVND (reference sequence). CDR3 length: 15 amino acids. The germline V and J ends were trimmed by 1 base and 4 bases, with 14 bases remaining between them. In DNA form, the CDR3 reads TGTGCCAGTAGTATAGTCCAGGGCCCAGGGTACGAGCAGTACTTC. Amino acid sequence: CASSIVQGPGYEQYF.

V gene TRBV7-6 combines with J gene TRBJ2-1; 7 nucleotides match TRBD2. With V trimmed by 2 bases and J by 7 bases, 5 bases remained unmatched. This CDR3 is built from 14 residues. Germline loops: CDR1 SGHVS, CDR2 FNYEAQ. The CDR3 DNA follows: TGTGCCAGCAGCTTACGCGGGAGCAGGAATGAGCAGTTCTTC. Its protein is CASSLRGSRNEQFF.

For the CDR3, the DNA is TGTGCCAGCAGGTTCAAACTCTTCGGGAATGAGCAGTTCTTC. It encodes CASRFKLFGNEQFF. This sequence joins TRBV7-2 and TRBJ2-1; D gene unclear. V lost 6 bases and J lost 7, with 16 bases in between. The CDR3 has 14 amino acids. Germline V CDR1 and CDR2: SGHTA, FQGNSA.

The chain uses TRBV6-1 and TRBJ2-1; 8 nucleotides agree with TRBD2. This CDR3 is 15 amino acids long. With V trimmed by 2 bases and J by 3 bases, 3 bases remained unmatched. Germline V CDR1 and CDR2: MNHNS, SASEGT. Here the CDR3 DNA reads TGTGCCAGCAGTGAACTGGGACTAGTCTACAATGAGCAGTTCTTC. It is translated as CASSELGLVYNEQFF.

The chain joins TRBV10-2 to TRBJ2-1, with a weak D call TRBD2 (7 bases). Trimming left V 10 bases short and J 8 bases short, with 21 bases between. Germline CDR1 reads WSHSY; CDR2 reads SAAADI. The CDR3 totals 14 residues. The CDR3 DNA reads as TGCGCCACCTCCCCCCCGGGGGGCTGGGATGAGCAGTTCTTC. Its translation is CATSPPGGWDEQFF.

The chain has TRBV7-8 and TRBJ1-2, with D possibly matching TRBD1 (6 bases). Germline lookup yields CDR1 SGHVS and CDR2 FQNEAQ. The CDR3 loop spans 15 amino acids. Trimming removed 1 base at V and 5 bases at J, with 14 bases between. This CDR3 reads CASSLGRGWVYGYTF. The CDR3 DNA reads TGTGCCAGCAGCTTAGGCAGGGGATGGGTGTATGGCTACACCTTC.

V and J are TRBV9 and TRBJ2-7; no clear D. V gave up 0 bases and J gave up 5 bases, with 6 bases separating them. Germline V CDR1 and CDR2: SGDLS, YYNGEE. The CDR3 length is 12 residues. CDR3 in DNA: TGTGCCAGCAGCGTAGATCGGGACGAGCAGTACTTC. Amino acid sequence: CASSVDRDEQYF.

The chain has TRBV28 and TRBJ1-5, with D tentatively TRBD1 (6 bases). Trimming took off 6 bases at V and 2 bases at J, with 11 bases between the two ends. Germline V lookup: CDR1 MDHEN, CDR2 SYDVKM. The CDR3 consists of 14 residues. CDR3 amino acids: CASRAAGGNQPQHF. The CDR3 bases are TGTGCCAGCAGGGCGGCAGGGGGCAATCAGCCCCAGCATTTT.

The V gene is TRBV28, the J gene TRBJ2-7; possibly TRBD2 for D (5 bases). This CDR3 has 12 residues. The germline V gene has CDR1 MDHEN and CDR2 SYDVKM. V lost 7 bases and J 6 bases, leaving 13 bases between the germline ends. The CDR3 region has the DNA TGTGCCAGCAACCCGCCGGGGTTCGAGCAGTACTTC. Translation gives CASNPPGFEQYF.

The rearrangement uses TRBV10-3 and TRBJ2-3; possible D gene TRBD1, 5 bases. Germline lookup yields CDR1 ENHRY and CDR2 SYGVKD. Trimming took off 0 bases at V and 0 bases at J, with 13 bases between the two ends. CDR3 length equals 17 residues. The CDR3 DNA reads TGTGCCATCAGTGAGTCGAAGGGGCCCCTCAGCACAGATACGCAGTATTTT. This codes for CAISESKGPLSTDTQYF.

This chain uses TRBV29-1 with TRBJ2-7, with 7 bases aligning to TRBD1. Germline V gives CDR1 SQVTM, CDR2 ANQGSEA. This CDR3 region has 13 residues. The V and J ends lost 0 bases and 6 bases, in that order; junction bases with no gene match: 5. The CDR3 loop is CSVEDGRGSEQYF. The CDR3 DNA is TGCAGCGTTGAAGATGGCAGGGGGAGCGAGCAGTACTTC.

The V call is TRBV4-3, the J call TRBJ2-3; TRBD1 aligns across 8 bases. The CDR3 sequence is 16 residues long. J gave up 4 bases and V 2 bases, and 8 bases lay outside the gene matches. Germline assignment: CDR1 LGHNA and CDR2 YSLEER. As DNA, the CDR3 is TGCGCCAGCAGCCAAATACAGGGGGTCATGGCAGATACGCAGTATTTT. Its protein product is CASSQIQGVMADTQYF.

This rearrangement joins TRBV11-1 to TRBJ1-1; D not certain. Germline assignment: CDR1 SGHAT and CDR2 FQDESV (reference sequence). The V gene lost 4 bases and the J gene lost 4 bases, with 10 bases spanning the gap. The CDR3 runs to 13 residues. CDR3: CASSWGGITEAFF. The CDR3 nucleotides read TGTGCCAGCAGCTGGGGAGGCATCACTGAAGCTTTCTTT. Variable domain in full (rest from reference TRBV11-1 and TRBJ1-1): EAEVAQSPRYKITEKSQAVAFWCDPISGHATLYWYRQILGQGPELLVQFQDESVVDDSQLPKDRFSAERLKGVDSTLKIQPAELGDSAMYLCASSWGGITEAFFGQGTRLTVV.

The chain couples TRBV6-5 to TRBJ2-7, with 7 bases aligning to TRBD1. The CDR3 is 13 residues long. The J segment lost 0 bases and the V segment lost 11 bases, leaving 7 bases of the junction unmatched. Germline V lookup: CDR1 MNHEY, CDR2 SVGAGI. The CDR3 DNA reads as TGTGCCTCACGGGACAGTTTCTCCTACGAGCAGTACTTC. It is translated as CASRDSFSYEQYF.

This clone occurred once. The CDR3, as DNA: TGTGCCAGCAGCTCGACTAGCGGGTACTCCTACGAGCAGTACTTC. Its protein product is CASSSTSGYSYEQYF. The rearrangement joins TRBV7-2 to TRBJ2-7, with TRBD2 matching 10 bases. CDR1 is SGHTA and CDR2 is FQGNSA in the germline V gene. This CDR3 spans 15 amino acids. V dropped 4 bases and J dropped 0; count of bases not matched to a gene: 3.

The chain joins TRBV29-1 to TRBJ1-4; 7 bases are shared with TRBD1. Germline CDR1 SQVTM, CDR2 ANQGSEA. The CDR3 has 15 residues. With 1 base clipped from V and 7 bases from J, the junction kept 9 bases outside the gene matches. The CDR3 sequence is CSVEGSTGTGEKLFF. The CDR3, as DNA: TGCAGCGTTGAAGGGTCGACAGGGACGGGTGAAAAACTGTTTTTT.

The V and J genes are TRBV18 and TRBJ2-3, with TRBD2 matching 13 bases. CDR1 is KGHSH, CDR2 LQKENI, per germline. The CDR3 contains 18 residues. Trimming removed 3 bases from V and 5 bases from J; junction bases left unmatched: 11. CDR3 sequence: CASSPLPGLAGAGDTQYF. In DNA form, the CDR3 reads TGTGCCAGCTCACCCTTACCCGGACTAGCGGGAGCCGGAGATACGCAGTATTTT.

This rearrangement joins TRBV19 to TRBJ1-4; D gene ambiguous. Germline V gene sequence: CDR1 LNHDA, CDR2 SQIVND (reference sequence). This CDR3 spans 11 amino acids. Trimming took off 2 bases at V and 10 bases at J, with 5 bases between the two ends. CDR3: CASSISRKLFF. The CDR3, as DNA: TGTGCCAGTAGTATATCTCGAAAACTGTTTTTT.

The chain uses TRBV12-5 and TRBJ2-7; no firm D call. This CDR3 contains 12 residues. The germline V and J ends were trimmed by 4 bases and 0 bases, with 4 bases remaining between them. From germline, CDR1 is LGHNT and CDR2 FRNRAP. The CDR3: CASGSSSYEQYF. CDR3 bases: TGTGCTAGTGGTTCGAGCTCCTACGAGCAGTACTTC.